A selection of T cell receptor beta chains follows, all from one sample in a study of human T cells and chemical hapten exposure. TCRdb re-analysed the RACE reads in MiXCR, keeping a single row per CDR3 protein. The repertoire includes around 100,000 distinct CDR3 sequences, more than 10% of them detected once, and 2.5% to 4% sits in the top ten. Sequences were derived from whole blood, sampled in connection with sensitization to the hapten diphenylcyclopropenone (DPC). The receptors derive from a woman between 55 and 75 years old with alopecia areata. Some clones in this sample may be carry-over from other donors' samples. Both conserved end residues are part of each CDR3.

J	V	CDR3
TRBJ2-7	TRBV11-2	CASSFSTGLYEQYF
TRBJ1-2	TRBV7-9	CASSLEGDFSGYTF
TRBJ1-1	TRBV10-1	CASSESGRDYREAFF
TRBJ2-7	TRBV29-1	CSVRDSPTYEQYF
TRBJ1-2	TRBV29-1	CSVEIAGAGYGYTF
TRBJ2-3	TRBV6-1	CASSEWGPGTDTQYF
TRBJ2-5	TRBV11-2	CASSPSVSGEETQYF
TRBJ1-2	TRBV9	CASSQYDGRGYGYTF
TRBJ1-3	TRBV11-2	CASSTGPGNSGNTIYF
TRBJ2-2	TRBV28	CASTGAGELFF
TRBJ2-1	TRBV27	CASSSLQGRYNEQFF
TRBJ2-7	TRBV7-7	CASSSGGTTEQYF
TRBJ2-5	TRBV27	CASSLKGRGPEETQYF
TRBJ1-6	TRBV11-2	CASSPTPGQRYNSPLHF
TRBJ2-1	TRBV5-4	CASSPVAGGRNEQFF
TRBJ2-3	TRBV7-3	CASSLMWRDPTDTQYF
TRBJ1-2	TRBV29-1	CSVERTVYGYTF
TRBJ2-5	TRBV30	CAWSPVAGGETQYF
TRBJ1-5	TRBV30	CAWARQGEPQHF
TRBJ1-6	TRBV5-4	CASSLQGTDSPLHF
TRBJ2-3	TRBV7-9	CASRINGDRGAVDTQYF
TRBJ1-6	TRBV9	CASSETPISPLHF
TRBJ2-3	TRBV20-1	CSARWTGGKGTQYF
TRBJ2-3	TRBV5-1	CASSPSGVPDTQYF
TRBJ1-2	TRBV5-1	CASSLDRVDGYTF
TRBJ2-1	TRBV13	CASSLVGRGYLEQFF
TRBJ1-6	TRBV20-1	CSAVDSYNSPLHF
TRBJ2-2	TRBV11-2	CASSLHRGTGELFF
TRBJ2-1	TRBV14	CASSQGIQGLQFF
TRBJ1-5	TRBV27	CATGENNQPQHF
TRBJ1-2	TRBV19	CASRKDDSPNYGYTF
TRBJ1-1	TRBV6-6	CASSYRVNTEAFF
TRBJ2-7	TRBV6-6	CASSRNRANEQYF
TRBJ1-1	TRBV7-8	CASSLVDRGVAFF
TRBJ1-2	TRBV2	CASSENDYGYTF
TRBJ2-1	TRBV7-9	CASSSPQGSGGRNEQFF
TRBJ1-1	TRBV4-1	CASSLSKQHGNTEAFF
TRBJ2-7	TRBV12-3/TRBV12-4	CASSLFAGPYEQYF
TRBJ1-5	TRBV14	CASSPWAGQPQHF
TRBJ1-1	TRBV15	CATSTDRGRLTMNTEAFF
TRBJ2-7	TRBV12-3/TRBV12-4	CASSLERLYEQYF
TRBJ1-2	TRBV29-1	CSVEWAAYGYTF
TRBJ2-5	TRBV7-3	CASSSGLAVQETQYF
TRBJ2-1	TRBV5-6	CASSQRGRYGQFF
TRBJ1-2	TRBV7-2	CASRTTDVYGYTF
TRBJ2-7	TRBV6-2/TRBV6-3	CASSTGASYEQYF
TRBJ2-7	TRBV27	CASSTGGPSSYEQYF
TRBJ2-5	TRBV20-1	CSMLGETQYF
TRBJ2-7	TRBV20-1	CSADLQQGSNEQYF
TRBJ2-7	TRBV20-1	CSARAPPDGPYEQYF